These 4 T cell receptor beta chains originate from one sample sequenced in a study of cytomegalovirus exposure and HLA in healthy donors. The PCR ran on 60 Vbeta and 13 Jbeta primers. Assay used: immunoSEQ multiplex PCR; TCRdb lists only in-frame clones, some missing. The sample shows roughly 43,000 clones, about 72% of them seen only once. Material for sequencing was PBMCs. These receptors came from a young man in good health and CMV-seronegative.

The V call is TRBV7-6, the J call TRBJ2-5; D is possibly TRBD2 (5 bases). CDR1 is SGHVS and CDR2 is FNYEAQ in the germline V gene. V was trimmed by 0 bases and J by 4 bases, leaving 9 bases between them. CDR3 length equals 14 residues. The CDR3 nucleotides read TGTGCCAGCAGCTTAGCGGTAGAGGGAGAGACCCAGTACTTC. This gives the protein CASSLAVEGETQYF.

The chain recombines TRBV9 with TRBJ2-3; the match to TRBD2 covers 15 bases. This CDR3 spans 18 amino acids. Germline-derived CDR1 and CDR2 are SGDLS and YYNGEE. V shed 3 bases and J 0 bases; nucleotides not matched to a gene: 5. The CDR3 nucleotides are TGTGCCAGCAGCGACCCGGGACTAGCGGGAGGCAGCACAGATACGCAGTATTTT. Translation: CASSDPGLAGGSTDTQYF.

This chain joins TRBV7-2 and TRBJ1-1, with D unresolved. The CDR3 covers 15 residues. In germline, CDR1 is SGHTA, CDR2 FQGNSA. V lost 0 bases, J lost 0 bases, and 8 bases lay in between. The CDR3 DNA sequence: TGTGCCAGCAGCTTAGCTCAAGGAGTGAACACTGAAGCTTTCTTT. It is translated as CASSLAQGVNTEAFF.

V is TRBV28 and J is TRBJ1-1, with no clear D. The V and J ends lost 3 bases and 6 bases respectively, with 11 bases between them. This CDR3 is built from 13 residues. CDR1 and CDR2 (germline): MDHEN, SYDVKM. CDR3 protein: CASSFLGRSEAFF. CDR3 nucleotides: TGTGCCAGCAGTTTCCTGGGGAGGTCTGAAGCTTTCTTT.